This T cell receptor (beta chain) stems from a study of vaccination and CD4 T cells after COVID-19. Study as a whole: SARS-CoV-2 PCR on nasal swabs had been positive for the convalescent patients; under 10 were mild and one was severe. Overlapping peptides of the spike proteins of SARS-CoV-2, HCoV-NL63, HCoV-OC43 and HCoV-229E were used for cell stimulation.

At the Johns Hopkins FTIC core, DNA taken from cultured CD4+ T cells was sequenced by way of the Oncomine TCR Beta short-read assay. TCRdb re-called the PCR reads with MiXCR, one entry per CDR3 protein. The profile shows approximately 10,000 distinct CDR3 sequences, roughly 64% of them singletons. For this clonotype: What it binds is not known.

Study outcomes and limitations: With convalescent patients, a median about 90% of reactive clones emerged solely after vaccination.

Treatment specified: roughly ten-day PBMC culture with coronavirus spike peptide pools or control peptides (ViraFEST assay). Fresh replacement IL-2 medium substituted for half the medium on days 3 and 7. The receptor was derived from a human donor who had recovered from COVID-19. The material sequenced was CD4+ T cells from blood, cultured in vitro.

This CDR3 reads CAWSVRVTAYGYTF. CDR3 DNA sequence: TGTGCCTGGAGTGTACGCGTGACTGCGTATGGCTACACCTTC. This sequence joins TRBV30 and TRBJ1-2; D gene unclear. CDR1 is GTSNPN and CDR2 is SVGIG in the germline V gene (reference sequence). This CDR3 is built from 14 residues. Between the trimmed V and J ends, which lost 0 bases and 5 bases, there was a span of 13 bases.